These 3 T cell receptor beta chains came from one sample sequenced in a study of blood T cell repertoires in COVID-19. The table came from immunoSEQ multiplex PCR; TCRdb's copy has only in-frame clones and leaves some out. The sample has under 250,000 clones; less than 85% are singletons. Sequencing was carried out using peripheral blood. Receptor source: a woman at least 80 years old with acute or convalescent COVID-19.

V gene TRBV19 combines with J gene TRBJ1-5, with D possibly TRBD1 on 6 matching bases. The germline CDR1 and CDR2 sequences are LNHDA and SQIVND (reference sequence). The CDR3 has 13 residues. V shed 6 bases and J shed 7 bases, with 13 bases lying between them. The CDR3 DNA reads TGTGCCAGTAGAACAGGGTTAGCCCAGCCCCAGCATTTT. Encoded protein: CASRTGLAQPQHF.

The chain couples TRBV4-1 to TRBJ1-1; a possible D gene is TRBD1 (6 bases). Trimming cost V 0 bases and J 3 bases, with 8 bases left between them. Germline V lookup: CDR1 MGHRA, CDR2 YSYEKL. CDR3 length: 14 amino acids. CDR3 in DNA: TGCGCCAGCAGCCAAGAGGGGGCCCACACTGAAGCTTTCTTT. Translating it yields CASSQEGAHTEAFF.

The rearrangement uses TRBV6-1 and TRBJ1-2; 7 bases agree with TRBD1. The CDR3 sequence is 15 residues long. Per germline, CDR1 MNHNS and CDR2 SASEGT. V lost 3 bases and J lost 6; bases outside the gene matches: 10. Here the CDR3 DNA reads TGTGCCAGCAGTGAGGGACAGTTCAGGGCCCATGGCTACACCTTC. This gives the protein CASSEGQFRAHGYTF.